This T cell receptor beta chain was identified during a study of CD8 T cells in Susac syndrome. Study conclusions and caveats: The study admitted that it had a relatively small number of individuals in its TCR sequencing and HLA analysis.

Regarding this clonotype: Its antigen is still unknown.

Sequencing of TCR beta, carried out with a high-throughput approach, was applied to CD8+ and CD4+ T cells from the blood. The multiple sclerosis controls, all treatment-naive patients, had relapsing-remitting disease that was stable or active. The CD8+ and CD4+ T cells were isolated magnetically using a negative isolation approach, whereas the TEMRA cells were enriched by FACS. cDNA came from roughly 0.53 to 1 ug RNA primed by random hexamers. A single record per CDR3 protein comes from TCRdb applying MiXCR to the immunoSEQ multiplex PCR reads. The sample contains approximately 150,000 distinct CDR3 sequences, 85% to 95% of which appear only once. The germline V and J ends were trimmed by 5 bases and 5 bases, with 12 bases remaining between them. CDR1 KGHDR and CDR2 SFDVKD come from the germline V gene. The CDR3 is 13 residues long.

This receptor was taken from a human donor with multiple sclerosis. This chain links TRBV24-1 with TRBJ2-7, with a weak D call TRBD2 (6 bases). The sample taken for sequencing was CD4+ T cells from PBMCs. The CDR3 nucleotides read TGTGCCACCAGTGTGTCAGGGAGGAACGAGCAGTACTTC. Amino acid sequence: CATSVSGRNEQYF.